The 17 T cell receptor beta chains presented below share a single source sample, sequenced in a study of blood T cell repertoires in COVID-19. The method was immunoSEQ multiplex PCR; TCRdb's version includes in-frame clones alone and lacks a portion of them. The sample includes about 94,000 clones, around 86% of them seen just once. The sequencing input was peripheral blood. The receptors originated from a woman aged 80 or over with acute or convalescent COVID-19.

The chain carries TRBV5-1 and TRBJ2-5; 7 positions match TRBD1. The CDR3 runs to 15 residues. Germline CDR1 SGHRS, CDR2 YFSETQ. Trimming at V came to 4 bases and at J to 1 base, leaving 7 bases not matched to a gene. CDR3 in DNA: TGCGCCAGCAGCGCGTGGGACAGACCCCAAGAGACCCAGTACTTC. Its translation: CASSAWDRPQETQYF.

This clone was recorded once. This chain joins TRBV5-1 and TRBJ2-7, with D possibly being TRBD2 (5 bases). The V end lost 0 bases, the J end lost 0 bases, and 7 bases lay between the germline ends. The CDR3 spans 14 residues. Germline V lookup: CDR1 SGHRS, CDR2 YFSETQ. The CDR3 DNA sequence: TGCGCCAGCAGCTTGGGAGGGAGCTCCTACGAGCAGTACTTC. It specifies CASSLGGSSYEQYF.

The genes are TRBV6-1 and TRBJ1-5; D is unclear. Per the germline V gene, CDR1 is MNHNS and CDR2 is SASEGT. V gave up 2 bases and J gave up 4 bases, with 6 bases separating them. The CDR3 extends over 13 amino acids. CDR3 DNA sequence: TGTGCCAGCAGTGAATGGAGAAATCAGCCCCAGCATTTT. This encodes CASSEWRNQPQHF.

The rearrangement uses TRBV19 and TRBJ1-2; no definite D call. The CDR3 runs to 13 residues. Germline loops: CDR1 LNHDA, CDR2 SQIVND (reference sequence). Trimming pared 7 bases from V and 8 bases from J, leaving 17 bases between. CDR3 DNA: TGTGCCAGTACCAATGGGGTAGGGAGCGGCTACACCTTC. This encodes CASTNGVGSGYTF.

V gene TRBV7-9 combines with J gene TRBJ2-1; TRBD2 might be the D (5 bases). This CDR3 is 14 amino acids long. CDR1 and CDR2 (germline): SEHNR, FQNEAQ (reference sequence). The V end lost 3 bases, the J end lost 11 bases, and 17 bases lay between the germline ends. CDR3 protein: CASSLTDSPEKQFF. CDR3 nucleotide sequence: TGTGCCAGCAGCTTGACGGACTCCCCCGAAAAGCAGTTCTTC.

The CDR3 protein is CASSDSPGSGTEAFF. Here the CDR3 DNA reads TGTGCCAGCAGTGACTCTCCCGGGAGTGGGACTGAAGCTTTCTTT. V gene TRBV6-4 combines with J gene TRBJ1-1; the D is unclear. The V end lost 0 bases, the J end lost 5 bases, and 13 bases lay between the germline ends. The CDR3 has 15 residues. In germline, CDR1 is MRHNA, CDR2 SNTAGT.

The gene calls are TRBV19 and TRBJ1-4; 7 bases fit TRBD1. The CDR3 loop spans 15 amino acids. Trimming at V came to 9 bases and at J to 2 bases, leaving 9 bases not matched to a gene. Germline-derived CDR1 and CDR2 are LNHDA and SQIVND (reference sequence). The CDR3, as DNA: TGTGCCAGGAGAGGGGGCCGTGGCACTAATGAAAAACTGTTTTTT. It yields the protein CARRGGRGTNEKLFF.

This clone showed up just a few times. The V and J genes are TRBV4-2 and TRBJ1-2; no clear D gene. The CDR3 spans 13 residues. Germline CDR1 LGHNA, CDR2 YNFKEQ. Trimming pared 3 bases from V and 7 bases from J, leaving 12 bases between. CDR3 nucleotide sequence: TGTGCCAGCAGCCAGCCCGAGGCCTTTGGCTACACCTTC. It codes for CASSQPEAFGYTF.

The CDR3: CASSPRQGRTEAFF. CDR3 nucleotide sequence: TGTGCCAGCAGCCCGAGACAGGGGAGGACTGAAGCTTTCTTT. J is TRBJ1-1 and V is TRBV3-1 (or the pseudogene TRBV3-2); 8 bases agree with TRBD1. V dropped 4 bases and J dropped 5; count of bases not matched to a gene: 6. The germline V gene encodes CDR1 LGHDT and CDR2 YNNKEL (reference sequence). The CDR3 contains 14 residues.

The chain joins TRBV2 to TRBJ2-5, with a weak D call TRBD1 (5 bases). There are 13 residues in the CDR3. From germline, CDR1 is SNHLY and CDR2 FYNNEI. Trimming pared 1 base from V and 3 bases from J, leaving 6 bases between. DNA for the CDR3: TGTGCCAGCAGTGAAGGCAGGGAAGAGACCCAGTACTTC. Amino acids: CASSEGREETQYF.

The chain employs TRBV7-2 and TRBJ1-6; 7 nucleotides line up with TRBD1. The CDR3 has 15 residues. From germline, CDR1 is SGHTA and CDR2 FQGNSA. After removal of 3 bases from V and 7 bases from J, the junction contained 6 bases not matched to a gene. In DNA, the CDR3 is TGTGCCAGCAGCTTTACCGGGACAGAGAATTCACCCCTCCACTTT. Translating gives CASSFTGTENSPLHF. Drawing the rest from reference TRBV7-2 and TRBJ1-6, the complete variable domain is GAGVSQSPSNKVTEKGKDVELRCDPISGHTALYWYRQSLGQGLEFLIYFQGNSAPDKSGLPSDRFSAERTGGSVSTLTIQRTQQEDSAVYLCASSFTGTENSPLHFGNGTRLTVT.

In this sample, this clone turned up once. V gene TRBV2 combines with J gene TRBJ1-2; 9 bases line up with TRBD1. The CDR3 has 16 amino acids. V shed 4 bases and J 6 bases; nucleotides not matched to a gene: 12. From germline, CDR1 is SNHLY and CDR2 FYNNEI. DNA of the CDR3: TGTGCCAGCAGTGTTAGTCTTAAGGGACAGGGTAATGGCTACACCTTC. Translation gives CASSVSLKGQGNGYTF.

V and J are TRBV3-1 (or the pseudogene TRBV3-2) and TRBJ1-5; 8 bases are shared with TRBD1. V trimming: 0 bases; J trimming: 7 bases; junction bases outside the gene matches: 5. Germline V gene sequence: CDR1 LGHDT, CDR2 YNNKEL (reference sequence). The CDR3 loop spans 15 amino acids. The CDR3 DNA reads TGTGCCAGCAGCCAAGATGCCGGACAGGGCCAGCCCCAGCATTTT. Translation: CASSQDAGQGQPQHF.

CDR3 DNA sequence: TGTGCCAGCAGCGGGGGGGCGCCAGATACGCAGTATTTT. Translating it yields CASSGGAPDTQYF. The V and J genes are TRBV7-6 and TRBJ2-3, with D maybe TRBD2 (7 bases). This CDR3 contains 13 residues. V was pared by 5 bases and J by 4 bases, with 10 bases between. Germline CDR1 and CDR2: SGHVS and FNYEAQ.

V is TRBV27 and J is TRBJ1-3; 8 bases fit TRBD1. The CDR3 spans 14 residues. V lost 5 bases to trimming and J lost 8 bases; unmatched junction nucleotides: 8. In germline, CDR1 is MNHEY, CDR2 SMNVEV (reference sequence). As DNA, the CDR3 is TGTGCCAGCAGTCCCGGACAGGGTGGGCACACCATATATTTT. Translating gives CASSPGQGGHTIYF.

The count of this clone is one. This chain links TRBV19 with TRBJ2-1, with 9 bases fitting TRBD1. CDR3 size: 16 residues. V shed 5 bases and J 3 bases; nucleotides not matched to a gene: 8. Germline V lookup: CDR1 LNHDA, CDR2 SQIVND (reference sequence). CDR3 sequence: CASSATGTGFYNEQFF. The CDR3 bases are TGTGCCAGTAGTGCAACCGGGACAGGGTTCTACAATGAGCAGTTCTTC.

J is TRBJ1-3 and V is TRBV18; D gene unclear. Germline assignment: CDR1 KGHSH and CDR2 LQKENI. With 2 bases removed from V and 0 bases from J, the gap between germline ends came to 17 bases. The CDR3 has 18 residues. In nucleotides, the CDR3 is TGTGCCAGCTCACCATCGGGTTCAGCCCCGAGCTCTGGAAACACCATATATTTT. This translates into CASSPSGSAPSSGNTIYF.